The clone carrying this TCR beta chain was found a few times. What it binds is unknown. T-allo10 cells from the graft donor were described as anergic, host-alloantigen-specific, and alloantigen-specific suppressors. This sample stems from a study of type 1 regulatory T cells. Looking at the study overall: T-allo10 is a Tr1-enriched, alloantigen-specific CD4 T cell product made in vitro.

One entry per CDR3 protein, called by TCRdb with MiXCR from the reads. The repertoire holds roughly 68,000 distinct CDR3 sequences, with around 60% as singletons. This CDR3 is built from 14 residues. The V and J ends lost 4 bases and 7 bases, in that order; junction bases with no gene match: 6. Germline loops: CDR1 LGHDT, CDR2 YNNKEL (reference sequence). This TCR came from a human donor in good health. The source material was cultured T cells, either the whole culture or a sorted T cell fraction (not recorded which). Subset reported: Tr1-enriched cell product generated in vitro against host alloantigens. The rearrangement joins TRBV3-1 to TRBJ1-4, with 7 bases identical to TRBD1. DNA of the CDR3: TGTGCCAGCAGCCTCCGACAGGGTGGTGAAAAACTGTTTTTT. Its translation: CASSLRQGGEKLFF.